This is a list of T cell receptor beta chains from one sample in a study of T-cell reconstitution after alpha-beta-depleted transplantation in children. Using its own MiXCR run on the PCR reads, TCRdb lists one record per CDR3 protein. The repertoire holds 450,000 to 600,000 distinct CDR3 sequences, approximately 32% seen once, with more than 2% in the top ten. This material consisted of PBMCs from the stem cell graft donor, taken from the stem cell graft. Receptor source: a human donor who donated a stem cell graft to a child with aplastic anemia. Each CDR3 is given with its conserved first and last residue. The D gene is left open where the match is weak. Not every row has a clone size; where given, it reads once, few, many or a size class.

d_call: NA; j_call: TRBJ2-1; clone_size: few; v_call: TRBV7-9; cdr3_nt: TGTGCCAGCAGCTTACTAGCTCTCGATGAGCAGTTCTTC; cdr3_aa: CASSLLALDEQFF
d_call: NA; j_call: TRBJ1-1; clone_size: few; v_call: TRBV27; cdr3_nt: TGTGCCAGCAGCGAACCTAAAGGGTTGGCCACTGAAGCTTTCTTT; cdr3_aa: CASSEPKGLATEAFF
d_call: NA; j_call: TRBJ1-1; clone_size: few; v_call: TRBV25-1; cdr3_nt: TGTGCCAGCCTAGGGGGGCCTGAAGCTTTCTTT; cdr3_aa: CASLGGPEAFF
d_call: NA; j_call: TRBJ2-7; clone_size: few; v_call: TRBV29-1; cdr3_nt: TGCAGCGTTGGAGACGGCGAGCAGTACTTC; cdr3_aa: CSVGDGEQYF
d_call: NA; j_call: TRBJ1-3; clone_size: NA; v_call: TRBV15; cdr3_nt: TGTGCCACCAGCAGAGAAGGACAGATGGACACCATATATTTT; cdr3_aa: CATSREGQMDTIYF
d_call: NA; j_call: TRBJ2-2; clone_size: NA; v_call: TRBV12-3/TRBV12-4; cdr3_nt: TGTGCCAGCAAAAGAGGGTGGTCCGGGGAGCTGTTTTTT; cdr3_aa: CASKRGWSGELFF
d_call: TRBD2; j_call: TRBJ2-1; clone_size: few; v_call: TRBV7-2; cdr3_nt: TGTGCCAGCAGCCCCCTGTCGGGCGGGGGGTACAATGAGCAGTTCTTC; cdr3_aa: CASSPLSGGGYNEQFF
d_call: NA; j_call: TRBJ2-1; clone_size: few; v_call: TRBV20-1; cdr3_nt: TGCAGTGCTAGGAACAGGGTCAACAATGAGCAGTTCTTC; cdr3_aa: CSARNRVNNEQFF
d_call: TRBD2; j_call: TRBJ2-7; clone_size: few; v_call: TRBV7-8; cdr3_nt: TGTGCCAGCAGCCGAGGACTAGCCTACGAGCAGTACTTC; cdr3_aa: CASSRGLAYEQYF
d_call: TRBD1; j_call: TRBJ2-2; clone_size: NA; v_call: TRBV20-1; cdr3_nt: TGCAGTGCCCCTTCCCGGTCGACAGGGGGCCTCACCGGGGAGCTGTTTTTT; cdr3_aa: CSAPSRSTGGLTGELFF
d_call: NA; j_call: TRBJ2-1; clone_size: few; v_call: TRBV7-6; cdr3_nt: TGTGCCAGCAGCGAGAGAACCGGGACCTTCGATGAGCAGTTCTTC; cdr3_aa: CASSERTGTFDEQFF
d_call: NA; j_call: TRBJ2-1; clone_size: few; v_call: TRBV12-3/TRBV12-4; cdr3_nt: TGTGCCAGCAGCCCAGACGTAGAGGGTGAGCAGTTCTTC; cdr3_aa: CASSPDVEGEQFF
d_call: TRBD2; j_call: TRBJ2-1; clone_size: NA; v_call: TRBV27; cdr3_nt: TGTGCCAGCAGTCGACTAGCGGGAAACTCCTACAATGAGCAGTTCTTC; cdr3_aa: CASSRLAGNSYNEQFF
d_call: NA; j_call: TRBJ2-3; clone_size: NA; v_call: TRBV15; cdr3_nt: TGTGCCACCAGCAGAAGGGGGTACACAGATACGCAGTATTTT; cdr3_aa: CATSRRGYTDTQYF
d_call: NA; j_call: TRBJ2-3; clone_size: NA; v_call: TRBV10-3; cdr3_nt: TGTGCCATCAGGGGCGGGGTCGGCCCAGATACGCAGTATTTT; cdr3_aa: CAIRGGVGPDTQYF
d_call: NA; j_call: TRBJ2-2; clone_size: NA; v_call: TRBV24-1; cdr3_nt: TGTGCCACCAGTGATCAGGAATCGTCCCGGGAGCTGTTTTTT; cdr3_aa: CATSDQESSRELFF
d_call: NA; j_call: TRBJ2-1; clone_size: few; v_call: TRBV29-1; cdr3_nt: TGCAGCGTTGATCGGGGGGCGTCCAATGAGCAGTTCTTC; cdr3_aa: CSVDRGASNEQFF
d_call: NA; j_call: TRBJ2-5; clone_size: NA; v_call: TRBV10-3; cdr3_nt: TGTGCCATCAGTCGGGACGATGATCGGTGGACCCAGTACTTC; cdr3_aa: CAISRDDDRWTQYF
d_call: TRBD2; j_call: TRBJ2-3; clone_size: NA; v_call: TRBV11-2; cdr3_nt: TGTGCCAGCAGCCCACGGAGAACTAGCGGGAGGTTCCTTAGCACAGATACGCAGTATTTT; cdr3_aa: CASSPRRTSGRFLSTDTQYF
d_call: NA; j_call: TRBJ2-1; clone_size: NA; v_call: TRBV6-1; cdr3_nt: TGTGCCGTTGGTAGGGCGAGCTCCTACAATGAGCAGTTCTTC; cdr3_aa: CAVGRASSYNEQFF
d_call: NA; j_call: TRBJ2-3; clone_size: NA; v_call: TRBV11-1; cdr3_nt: TGTGCCAGCAGCTCTAGCGAGGTTCAGAGATATACGCAGTATTTT; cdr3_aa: CASSSSEVQRYTQYF
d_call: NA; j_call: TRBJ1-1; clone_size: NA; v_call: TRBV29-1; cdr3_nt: TGCAGCGTTTTAAGGGCCCCTAACACTGAAGCTTTCTTT; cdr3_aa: CSVLRAPNTEAFF
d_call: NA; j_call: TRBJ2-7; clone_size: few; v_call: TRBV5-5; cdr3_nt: TGTGCCAGCAGCTTGGAACAGGGATCCTACGAGCAGTACTTC; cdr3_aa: CASSLEQGSYEQYF
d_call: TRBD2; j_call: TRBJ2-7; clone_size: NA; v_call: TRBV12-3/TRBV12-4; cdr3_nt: TGTGCCAGCAGTTTCCCGATAGCGGGGTCCTCCTACGAGCAGTACTTC; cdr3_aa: CASSFPIAGSSYEQYF
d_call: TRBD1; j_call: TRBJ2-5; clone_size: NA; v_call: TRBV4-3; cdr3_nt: TGCGCCAGCAGCCAAGTGACGGGACAGGGGCCTCGAGAGACCCAGTACTTC; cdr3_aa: CASSQVTGQGPRETQYF
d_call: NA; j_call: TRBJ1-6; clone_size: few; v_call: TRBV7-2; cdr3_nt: TGTGCCAGCAGCCCGTATAATTCACCCCTCCACTTT; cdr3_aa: CASSPYNSPLHF
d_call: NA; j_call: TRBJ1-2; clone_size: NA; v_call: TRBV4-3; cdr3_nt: TGCGCCAGCAGCCTGGCACAGGCCAACTATGGCTACACCTTC; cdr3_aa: CASSLAQANYGYTF
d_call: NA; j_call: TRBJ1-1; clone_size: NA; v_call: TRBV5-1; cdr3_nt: TGCGCCAGCAGCTTGGGGGGGACACGCGTTAGCACTGAAGCTTTCTTT; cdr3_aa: CASSLGGTRVSTEAFF
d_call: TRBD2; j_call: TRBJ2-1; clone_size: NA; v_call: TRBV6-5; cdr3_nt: TGTGCCAGCAGTTACTCGGTAGCGGGAGGTACTGAGCAGTTCTTC; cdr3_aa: CASSYSVAGGTEQFF
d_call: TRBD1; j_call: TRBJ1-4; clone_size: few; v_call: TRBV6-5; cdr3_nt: TGTGCCACCCGGACAGGGAATGAAAAACTGTTTTTT; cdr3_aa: CATRTGNEKLFF
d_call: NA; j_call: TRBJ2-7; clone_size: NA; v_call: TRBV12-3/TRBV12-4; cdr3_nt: TGTGCCAGCGGGAAGGTCCGGAGCGACGAGCAGTACTTC; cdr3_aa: CASGKVRSDEQYF
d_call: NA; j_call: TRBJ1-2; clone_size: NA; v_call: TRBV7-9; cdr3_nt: TGTGCCAGCAGCTTATATCTTGATCATGGCTACACCTTC; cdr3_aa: CASSLYLDHGYTF
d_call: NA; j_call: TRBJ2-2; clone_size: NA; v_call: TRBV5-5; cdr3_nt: TGTGCCAGCAGTACCGGGACGAACGTGGGGGGGGAGCTGTTTTTT; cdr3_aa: CASSTGTNVGGELFF
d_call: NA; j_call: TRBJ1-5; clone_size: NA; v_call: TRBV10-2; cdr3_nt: TGCGCCAGCAGTGCCGTCCGGGATCAGCCCCAGCATTTT; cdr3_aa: CASSAVRDQPQHF
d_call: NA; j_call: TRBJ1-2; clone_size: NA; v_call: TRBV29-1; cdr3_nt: TGCAGCGTTGTTTCCGATGGTCAGGACTGGAACTATGGCTACACCTTC; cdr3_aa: CSVVSDGQDWNYGYTF
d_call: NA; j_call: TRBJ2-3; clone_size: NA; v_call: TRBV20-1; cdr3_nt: TGCAGTGCTAGAGGGCTCTCCCCGGCTAGCCGGGGCTGGTTTACGCAGTATTTT; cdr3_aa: CSARGLSPASRGWFTQYF
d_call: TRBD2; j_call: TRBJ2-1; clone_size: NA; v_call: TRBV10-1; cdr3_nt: TGCGCCAGCAGTGGGTCACCGGGACTAGCGGGAGGGGTGCCCTACAATGAGCAGTTCTTC; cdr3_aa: CASSGSPGLAGGVPYNEQFF
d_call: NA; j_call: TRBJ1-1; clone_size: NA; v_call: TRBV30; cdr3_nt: TGTGCCTGGAGTTCCGGATTGGTAGCTTTCTTT; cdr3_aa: CAWSSGLVAFF
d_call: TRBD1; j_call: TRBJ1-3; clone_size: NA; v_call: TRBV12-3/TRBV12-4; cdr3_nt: TGTGCCAGCCGCCTGGGGCAGGGGGCGCCGGTTGGAAACACCATATATTTT; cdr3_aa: CASRLGQGAPVGNTIYF
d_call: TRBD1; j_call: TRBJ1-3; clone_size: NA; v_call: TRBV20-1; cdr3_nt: TGCAGTGCTGGAGGGACAGGGAGGGGAAACACCATATATTTT; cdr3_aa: CSAGGTGRGNTIYF
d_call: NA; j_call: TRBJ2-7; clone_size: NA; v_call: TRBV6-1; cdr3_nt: TGTGCCAGCAGTGAATCCACGGCCGCTAGTGAGCAGTACTTC; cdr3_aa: CASSESTAASEQYF
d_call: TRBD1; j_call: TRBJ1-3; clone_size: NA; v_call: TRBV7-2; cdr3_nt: TGTGCCAGCAGCTCTCCGGGACAGGGCCCCACCATATATTTT; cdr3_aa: CASSSPGQGPTIYF
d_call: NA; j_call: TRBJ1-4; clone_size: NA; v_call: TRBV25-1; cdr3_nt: TGTGCCAGCAGTGAACAGGAGAGGGATGAAAAACTGTTTTTT; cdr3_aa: CASSEQERDEKLFF
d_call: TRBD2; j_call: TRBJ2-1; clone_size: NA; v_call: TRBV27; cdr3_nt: TGTGCCAGCAGTCTAGACTCGGGACTAGTTTACAATGAGCAGTTCTTC; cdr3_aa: CASSLDSGLVYNEQFF
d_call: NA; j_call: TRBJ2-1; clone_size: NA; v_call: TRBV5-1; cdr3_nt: TGCGCCAGCAGCTTGGGGGGAGCCAAAGGGACCTACAATGAGCAGTTCTTC; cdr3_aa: CASSLGGAKGTYNEQFF
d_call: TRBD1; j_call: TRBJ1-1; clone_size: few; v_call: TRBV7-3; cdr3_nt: TGTGCCAGCAGCGCGACAGGGTGGACTTCGCGGGCTGAAGCTTTCTTT; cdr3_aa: CASSATGWTSRAEAFF
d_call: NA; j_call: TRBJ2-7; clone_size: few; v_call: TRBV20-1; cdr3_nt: TGCAGCGCCTGGTTGGCCTTGGAGCAGTACTTC; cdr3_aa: CSAWLALEQYF
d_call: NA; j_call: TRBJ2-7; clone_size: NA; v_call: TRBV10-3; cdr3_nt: TGTGCCATCAGTGAGTCGATCGGCAGATCCGAGCAGTACTTC; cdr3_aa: CAISESIGRSEQYF
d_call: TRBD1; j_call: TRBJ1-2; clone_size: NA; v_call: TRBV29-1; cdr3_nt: TGCAGCGTTGGTGGGACAGGGTGGAATGGCTACACCTTC; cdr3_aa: CSVGGTGWNGYTF
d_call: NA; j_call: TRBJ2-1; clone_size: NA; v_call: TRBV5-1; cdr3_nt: TGCGCCAGCAGCTTATGGAGGGAGGTTTACAATGAGCAGTTCTTC; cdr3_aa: CASSLWREVYNEQFF
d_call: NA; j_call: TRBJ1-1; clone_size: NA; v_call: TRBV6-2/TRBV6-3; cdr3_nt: TGTGCCGTCCGGGGAGGGAACACTGAAGCTTTCTTT; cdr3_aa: CAVRGGNTEAFF
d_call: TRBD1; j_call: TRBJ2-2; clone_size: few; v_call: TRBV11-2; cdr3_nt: TGTGCCAGCAGCGCCGGCCGGGACAGGGGTGGCACCAACACCGGGGAGCTGTTTTTT; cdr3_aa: CASSAGRDRGGTNTGELFF
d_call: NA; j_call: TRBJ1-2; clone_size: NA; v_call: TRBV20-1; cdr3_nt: TGCAGTGCTACCGATACTACAGGGTTGTCTGGCTACACCTTC; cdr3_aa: CSATDTTGLSGYTF
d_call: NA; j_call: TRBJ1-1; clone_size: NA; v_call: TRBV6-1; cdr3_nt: TGTGCCAGCAGACCCGGTCGGGACACCTCGTTCGGCACTGAAGCTTTCTTT; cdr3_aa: CASRPGRDTSFGTEAFF
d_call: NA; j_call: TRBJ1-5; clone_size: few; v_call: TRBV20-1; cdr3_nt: TGCAGTGCCCGCCCCCTGGACAGACCGAATCAGCCCCAGCATTTT; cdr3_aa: CSARPLDRPNQPQHF